A selection of T cell receptor beta chains follows, all from one sample in a study of lung T cells in sarcoidosis with Löfgren's syndrome. TCRdb reprocessed the reads with MiXCR, giving one entry per CDR3 protein. The sample has some 10,000 distinct CDR3 sequences, just under 20% seen once. Specimen: CD4+ T cells from bronchoalveolar lavage. These receptors all stem from a human donor with sarcoidosis (Löfgren's syndrome or another form), or a control subject (not recorded which). Each CDR3 is given with its conserved first and last residue. Each record gives: clone size, V gene, D gene, J gene, CDR3 DNA, CDR3 protein. The D gene is left open where the match is weak. Some rows mark clone size as missing; the rest say once, few, many or name a class of expanded clone.

>medium-sized|TRBV28|.|TRBJ1-1
TGTGCCAGCAGTTTAATCGGGGTTCTGTCTTGGAACACTGAAGCTTTCTTT
CASSLIGVLSWNTEAFF
>.|TRBV18|TRBD1|TRBJ2-7
TGTGCCAGCTCCCTGGGACAGGAGATCGTCTACGAGCAGTACTTC
CASSLGQEIVYEQYF
>many|TRBV6-1|.|TRBJ2-7
TGTGCCAGCACCCCCCATGATAGCGGTAAAGCCTACGAGCAGTACTTC
CASTPHDSGKAYEQYF
>.|TRBV6-5|.|TRBJ1-1
TGCGCCAGCAGTTACGCGAAGAACAGGGCGGGTCGCGGGAACACTGAAGCTTTCTTT
CASSYAKNRAGRGNTEAFF
>many|TRBV12-3/TRBV12-4|.|TRBJ1-4
TGTGCCAGCAGCCTGGACGGAACTAATGAAAAACTGTTTTTT
CASSLDGTNEKLFF
>medium-sized|TRBV6-2/TRBV6-3|.|TRBJ2-5
TGTGCCAGCAGTTACAGGGGGGAGCTACAAGAGACCCAGTACTTC
CASSYRGELQETQYF
>many|TRBV10-3|TRBD2|TRBJ2-3
TGTGCCATCAGTGAGTCGAGTAGCGGGAGGACAGATACGCAGTATTTT
CAISESSSGRTDTQYF
>many|TRBV5-1|TRBD2|TRBJ2-3
TGCGCCAGCAGCAGACTAGCGGGGGGCACAGATACGCAGTATTTT
CASSRLAGGTDTQYF
>many|TRBV3-1|.|TRBJ2-5
TGTGCCAGCAGCCAAGGGGAAGAGACCCAGTACTTC
CASSQGEETQYF
>medium-sized|TRBV10-3|.|TRBJ2-3
TGTGCCATCAGTTTTCAGGGAGTAACAGATACGCAGTATTTT
CAISFQGVTDTQYF
>.|TRBV28|TRBD2|TRBJ2-5
TGTGCCAGCAGCCTCCATAGGGGCGGGAGTAGAGTAGTGACAGAGACCCAGTACTTC
CASSLHRGGSRVVTETQYF
>medium-sized|TRBV7-8|TRBD1|TRBJ2-2
TGTGCCAGCAGCTTCCGACAGGGGGGCACCGGGGAGCTGTTTTTT
CASSFRQGGTGELFF
>.|TRBV11-1|TRBD1|TRBJ2-3
TGTGCCAGCAACTCGCGGCCAGGGGGCACAGACACGCAGTATTTT
CASNSRPGGTDTQYF
>many|TRBV20-1|.|TRBJ2-3
TGCAGTGCTCAGGACGGGCTTTACACAGATACGCAGTATTTT
CSAQDGLYTDTQYF
>many|TRBV7-8|.|TRBJ2-7
TGTGCCAGCAGCCCCTCGGGCAGGGACTCCTACGAGCAGTACTTC
CASSPSGRDSYEQYF
>medium-sized|TRBV6-6|TRBD2|TRBJ2-2
TGTGCCAGCAGTTACTCGCTAGCGGGGGGTTCAGGGACCGGGGAGCTGTTTTTT
CASSYSLAGGSGTGELFF
>large|TRBV6-5|TRBD1|TRBJ2-3
TGTGCCAGCAGTTACGGCGGACAGGGTAGCTCCGGGAGAGGCACAGATACGCAGTATTTT
CASSYGGQGSSGRGTDTQYF
>.|TRBV5-1|TRBD1|TRBJ2-7
TGCGCCTGCAGCCCGCGACAGGGGAGCTACGAGCAGTACTTC
CACSPRQGSYEQYF
>medium-sized|TRBV6-1|.|TRBJ2-7
TGTGCCAGCAGTGAAGGATCGGGGGATAGCGGCTACGAGCAGTACTTC
CASSEGSGDSGYEQYF
>medium-sized|TRBV28|.|TRBJ2-5
TGTGCCAGCAGTTTAAATCAAGAGACCCAGTACTTC
CASSLNQETQYF
>medium-sized|TRBV6-6|TRBD2|TRBJ2-1
TGTGCCAGCAGTTACTCGTGGGAGGGTGAGCAGTTCTTC
CASSYSWEGEQFF
>many|TRBV6-1|TRBD1|TRBJ1-3
TGTGCCTGCAAGACAGGGGGCCTCGAGGGAAACACCATATATTTT
CACKTGGLEGNTIYF
>many|TRBV29-1|.|TRBJ2-1
TGCAGCGTTAGGGGTTCCTACAATGAGCAGTTCTTC
CSVRGSYNEQFF
>.|TRBV11-2|.|TRBJ2-1
TGTGCCAACGGCTTAGATTGGGTAGCGGCCCATGAGCAGTTCTTC
CANGLDWVAAHEQFF
>many|TRBV14|TRBD2|TRBJ2-1
TGTGCCAGCAGCCCCGGGGGGTACGGGTACAATGAGCAGTTCTTC
CASSPGGYGYNEQFF
>many|TRBV27|TRBD2|TRBJ2-7
TGTGCCAGCAGTTTATCGGCCGGCGGGGGGACCTACGAGCAGTACTTC
CASSLSAGGGTYEQYF
>.|TRBV18|.|TRBJ2-1
TGCGCCGGCTCACCACGAGAAGAGCAGTTCTTC
CAGSPREEQFF
>medium-sized|TRBV12-3/TRBV12-4|.|TRBJ2-1
TGTGCCAGCAGTTTAATGCAAGAGCAGTTCTTC
CASSLMQEQFF
>many|TRBV6-1|.|TRBJ1-4
TGTGCCAGCAGTCCCTTGGCGCGACAGAAAAAACTGTTTTTT
CASSPLARQKKLFF
>many|TRBV5-1|TRBD2|TRBJ2-1
TGCGCCAGCAGCTTGGCTAGCGGGGGGAATGAGCAGTTCTTC
CASSLASGGNEQFF
>many|TRBV12-3/TRBV12-4|TRBD2|TRBJ2-3
TGTGCCAGCACCTTAGCGGGAGGGACAGATACGCAGTATTTT
CASTLAGGTDTQYF
>many|TRBV6-1|TRBD1|TRBJ2-1
TGTGCCAGCAGCCGGCCCCAGACAGGGGGCATCCTCAATGAGCAGTTCTTC
CASSRPQTGGILNEQFF
>many|TRBV20-1|TRBD1|TRBJ1-1
TGCAGTTCCGGACAGGTGAACACTGAAGCTTTCTTT
CSSGQVNTEAFF
>medium-sized|TRBV7-9|TRBD1|TRBJ1-1
TGTGCCAGCAACCCCACAGGGGTGAACACTGAAGCTTTCTTT
CASNPTGVNTEAFF
>.|TRBV11-2|TRBD1|TRBJ2-1
TGTGCCTACAGCTTTTCCGGGACAGCCTACAATGAGCAGTTCTTC
CAYSFSGTAYNEQFF
>medium-sized|TRBV28|.|TRBJ1-6
TGTGCCAGCAGTCTGCGTCGGTCACCCCTCCACTTT
CASSLRRSPLHF
>.|TRBV2|TRBD2|TRBJ2-1
TGTGCCATCAGCGGGGGGTTAGGGTCCCCTCAGTTCTTC
CAISGGLGSPQFF
>many|TRBV19|TRBD1|TRBJ2-2
TGTGCCAGTAGTATAGGTGGGACAGGGCGCGGGGAGCTGTTTTTT
CASSIGGTGRGELFF
>medium-sized|TRBV12-3/TRBV12-4|.|TRBJ1-2
TGTGCCAGCAGTTTCGGGTGGGAAGGCTACACCTTC
CASSFGWEGYTF
>many|TRBV3-1|.|TRBJ1-3
TGTGCCAGCAGCCAAACAGCACAGTTAACTGGAAACACCATATATTTT
CASSQTAQLTGNTIYF